This T cell receptor (beta chain) was obtained from a study of T cell repertoires in cytomegalovirus infection. The CDR3 spans 17 residues. The V gene lost 2 bases and the J gene lost 0 bases, with 14 bases spanning the gap. Germline CDR1 MDHEN, CDR2 SYDVKM. TCRdb re-called the reads with MiXCR, one entry per CDR3 protein. The sample includes tens of thousands of distinct CDR3 sequences, 28% seen only once; the top ten take 59%. This clonotype was picked up a small number of times. Its specificity is not known. The sample here was CD8+ T cells from cultured PBMCs, taken from culture after CMV antigen stimulation. The receptor was isolated from a human donor in good health (CMV status not recorded). Some clones in this sample may be carry-over from other donors' samples. The chain recombines TRBV28 with TRBJ1-5; D is perhaps TRBD1 (5 bases). CDR3 protein: CASSLRSEGDSNQPQHF. In nucleotides, the CDR3 is TGTGCCAGCAGTTTACGGTCAGAAGGGGATAGCAATCAGCCCCAGCATTTT.